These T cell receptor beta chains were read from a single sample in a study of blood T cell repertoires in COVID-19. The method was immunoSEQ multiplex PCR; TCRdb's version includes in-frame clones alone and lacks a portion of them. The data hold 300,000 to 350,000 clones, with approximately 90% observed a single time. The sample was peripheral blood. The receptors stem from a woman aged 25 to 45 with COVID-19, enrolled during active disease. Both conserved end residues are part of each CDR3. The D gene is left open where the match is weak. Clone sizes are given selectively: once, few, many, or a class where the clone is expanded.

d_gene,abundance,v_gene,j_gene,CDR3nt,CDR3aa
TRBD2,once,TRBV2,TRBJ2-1,TGTGCCAGCAGTCTTACCCCGCCCGGGACTAGCAGCGAGCAGTTCTTC,CASSLTPPGTSSEQFF
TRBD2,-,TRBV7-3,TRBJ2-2,TGTGCCAGCAGCTTAAGCCACTCGTCCCTAGCGGGGGCGAACACCGGGGAGCTGTTTTTT,CASSLSHSSLAGANTGELFF
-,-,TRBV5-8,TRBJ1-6,TGTGCCAGCACGACATTCGGTGTATCACCCCTCCACTTT,CASTTFGVSPLHF
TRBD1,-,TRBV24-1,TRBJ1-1,TGTGCCACCAGTGACTCCGGGACAGGGGTGAACACTGAAGCTTTCTTT,CATSDSGTGVNTEAFF
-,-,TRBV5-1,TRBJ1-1,TGCGCCAGCAGCTTTGGGGCTTGGAACACTGAAGCTTTCTTT,CASSFGAWNTEAFF
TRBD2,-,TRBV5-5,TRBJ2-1,TGTGCCAGCAGCTCCCCGGCTAGCGGGAGGAGTGTGGTTTATGGCAATGAGCAGTTCTTC,CASSSPASGRSVVYGNEQFF
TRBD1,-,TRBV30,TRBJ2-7,TGTGCCTGGGTAAGGGACAGGGGCTACGAGCAGTACTTC,CAWVRDRGYEQYF
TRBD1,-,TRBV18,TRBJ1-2,TGTGCCAGCTCAAGCAGACAGGGGGCGCAAAATGGCTACACCTTC,CASSSRQGAQNGYTF
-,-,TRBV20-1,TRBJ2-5,TGCAGTGGAACGGTCCAAGAGACCCAGTACTTC,CSGTVQETQYF
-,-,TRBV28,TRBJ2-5,TGTGCCAGCAGTTTACTCAGGGACTCAGCGGAGACCCAGTACTTC,CASSLLRDSAETQYF
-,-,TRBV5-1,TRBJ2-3,TGCGCCAGCAGCTCGGACTTGAGTACGCAGTATTTT,CASSSDLSTQYF
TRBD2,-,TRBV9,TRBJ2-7,TGTGCCAGCAGCGTGAGCGGGATTGGCGACGAGCAGTACTTC,CASSVSGIGDEQYF
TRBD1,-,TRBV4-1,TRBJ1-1,TGCGCCAGCAATCCCATCGGGGCAGGGGGAAGGACTGAAGCTTTCTTT,CASNPIGAGGRTEAFF
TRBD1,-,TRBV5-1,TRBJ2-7,TGCGCCAGCAGCTTGGGCCACAGGGGGTCCGTCGAGCAGTACTTC,CASSLGHRGSVEQYF
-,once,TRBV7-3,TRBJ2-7,TGTGCCAGCAGCCCGCCGGACGAGCAGTACTTC,CASSPPDEQYF
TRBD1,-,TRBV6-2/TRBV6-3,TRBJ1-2,TGTGCCAGCAGTTTCGTCCCGGGACAGGGAGATGGCTACACCTTC,CASSFVPGQGDGYTF
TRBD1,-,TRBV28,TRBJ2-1,TGTGCCAGCTCGGGACAGCCCTACAATGAGCAGTTCTTC,CASSGQPYNEQFF
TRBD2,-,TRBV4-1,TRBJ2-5,TGCGCCAGCAGCCAAGAATCCCCTGCGGGCGGGAGGGGGGAGACCCAGTACTTC,CASSQESPAGGRGETQYF
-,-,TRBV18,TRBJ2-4,TGTGCCAGCTCACCACCGGAGTATCGGGCCAAAAACATTCAGTACTTC,CASSPPEYRAKNIQYF
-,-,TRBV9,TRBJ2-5,TGTGCCAGCAGCGTCTCCAGTGCCCTCAGGGAGACCCAGTACTTC,CASSVSSALRETQYF
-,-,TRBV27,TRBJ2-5,TGTGCCAGCAGGACCTCCGGGGGGCGGAAAGAGACCCAGTACTTC,CASRTSGGRKETQYF
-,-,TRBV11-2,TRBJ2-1,TGTGCCAGCAGCTTAGGGACATCCTACAATGAGCAGTTCTTC,CASSLGTSYNEQFF
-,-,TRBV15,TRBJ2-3,TGTGCCACCAGCTACCCTGGACTTCCCATAGATCAGTATTTT,CATSYPGLPIDQYF
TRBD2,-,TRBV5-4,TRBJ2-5,TGTGCCAGCAGGGCTAGCGGGAACCAAGAGACCCAGTACTTC,CASRASGNQETQYF
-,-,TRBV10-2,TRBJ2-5,TGCGCCAGCAGTATTCAGGGGAAAGAGACCCAGTACTTC,CASSIQGKETQYF
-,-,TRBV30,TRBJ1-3,TGTGCCTGGAGTGTTCGGGGTCCTGGAAACACCATATATTTT,CAWSVRGPGNTIYF
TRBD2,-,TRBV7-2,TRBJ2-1,TGTGCCAGCAGCTTAGGGGGGACTAGCGGGGTGTTGGGGCAGTTCTTC,CASSLGGTSGVLGQFF
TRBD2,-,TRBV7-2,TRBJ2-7,TGTGCCAGCAGCACCGGAGCGGGAGCCTCCTACGAGCAGTACTTC,CASSTGAGASYEQYF
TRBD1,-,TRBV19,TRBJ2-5,TGTGCCAGTAGGGGGACAGGGAGAGGGGAGACCCAGTACTTC,CASRGTGRGETQYF
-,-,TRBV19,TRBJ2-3,TGTGCCAGTAACCGGGTCGCATTAGAGGATACGCAGTATTTT,CASNRVALEDTQYF
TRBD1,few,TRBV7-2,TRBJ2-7,TGTGCCAGCAGCTATACGGACAGGGGGCCGTACGAGCAGTACTTC,CASSYTDRGPYEQYF
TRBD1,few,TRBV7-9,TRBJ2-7,TGTGCCAGCAGCTTGGGGACGGGACAGTTCGAGCAGTACTTC,CASSLGTGQFEQYF